What follows are 21 T cell receptor beta chains derived from one specimen sequenced in a study of regulatory T cells in long-lasting Graves disease. Time point indicated: persistent/refractory GD, antithyroid drugs over 5 years with positive TRAb. There was RNA extracted from PBMCs, and the TCR library was made from it. Assembly of TCR beta libraries relied on iRepertoire HTBI primers together with Arm-PCR of CDR3 regions. TCRdb reanalysed the multiplex PCR reads using MiXCR and keeps one entry per CDR3 protein. The sample yields 350,000 to 500,000 distinct CDR3 sequences, 21% seen once. Sequenced here: peripheral blood mononuclear cells (PBMCs), sampled when the disease was refractory, from a patient treated with antithyroid drugs. The source of these receptors is a female donor with Graves disease.

This clonotype was seen repeatedly, ten times or more. The chain links TRBV18 to TRBJ2-5; D is undetermined. The CDR3 loop spans 12 amino acids. Germline loops: CDR1 KGHSH, CDR2 LQKENI. Deletions cut 3 bases from V and 9 bases from J, with 11 bases between. DNA for the CDR3: TGTGCCAGCTCACCGGACCCCAAACCCCAGTACTTC. It codes for CASSPDPKPQYF.

There are many counts of this clonotype. The V and J genes are TRBV2 and TRBJ2-7, with D perhaps given as TRBD1 or TRBD2 (5 bases each). Germline lookup yields CDR1 SNHLY and CDR2 FYNNEI. The CDR3 runs 16 residues. V was clipped by 0 bases and J by 3 bases, with 15 bases between them. The CDR3, as DNA: TGTGCCAGCAGTGAAGCCGGGACCTCCGGATACTACGAGCAGTACTTC. This codes for CASSEAGTSGYYEQYF.

A few counts support this clonotype. This chain uses TRBV6-2 or TRBV6-3 with TRBJ2-7; 14 nucleotides agree with TRBD2. The CDR3 sequence is 15 residues long. CDR1 is MNHEY, CDR2 SVGEGT, per germline. V lost 6 bases and J lost 2; bases outside the gene matches: 3. CDR3: CASSGLAGGAYEQYF. CDR3 coding DNA: TGTGCCAGCAGCGGACTAGCGGGAGGCGCCTACGAGCAGTACTTC.

The chain has TRBV7-3 and TRBJ2-3, with D uncertain. Trimming took 4 bases from V and 1 from J, leaving 9 bases between them. The CDR3 sequence is 14 residues long. Per germline, CDR1 SGHTA and CDR2 FQGTGA. CDR3 coding DNA: TGTGCCAGCAGCTCTGGACCTGGCACAGATACGCAGTATTTT. This sequence encodes CASSSGPGTDTQYF.

In its sample, this clonotype was seen many times. The chain is built from TRBV2 and TRBJ1-2, with TRBD1 as a possible D gene (5 bases). Germline CDR1 SNHLY, CDR2 FYNNEI. V gave up 3 bases and J gave up 4 bases, with 12 bases separating them. CDR3 length: 14 residues. The CDR3 bases are TGTGCCAGCAGTGAGACAGCAAGCCCCTATGGCTACACCTTC. It is translated as CASSETASPYGYTF.

This clonotype showed up many times. The CDR3 DNA is TGCAGTGCTAGTCTCCTCCTAGCGGGAGTAACAGAGACCCAGTACTTC. Translated, it gives CSASLLLAGVTETQYF. J is TRBJ2-5 and V is TRBV20-1; 10 nucleotides align to TRBD2. Trimming removed 3 bases from V and 4 bases from J; junction bases left unmatched: 11. The CDR3 extends over 16 amino acids. Germline CDR1 and CDR2: DFQATT and SNEGSKA (reference sequence).

This clonotype was recorded many times. CDR3 sequence: CASSLNGLAGSTGELFF. The CDR3 coding sequence is TGCGCCAGCAGCTTGAATGGACTAGCGGGAAGTACCGGGGAGCTGTTTTTT. The chain is built from TRBV5-1 and TRBJ2-2; 12 bases are a match to TRBD2. V trimming: 1 base; J trimming: 5 bases; junction bases outside the gene matches: 6. Germline V gene data show CDR1 as SGHRS and CDR2 as YFSETQ. CDR3 size: 17 residues.

This clonotype was counted ten times or more. V is TRBV2 and J is TRBJ1-2; D is ambiguous. V lost 3 bases and J 6 bases, leaving 17 bases between the germline ends. Germline CDR1 is SNHLY and CDR2 is FYNNEI. This CDR3 has 15 amino acids. CDR3 in amino acids: CASSDGGEGFHGYTF. DNA for the CDR3: TGTGCCAGCAGTGACGGCGGGGAGGGTTTCCATGGCTACACCTTC.

The J gene is TRBJ2-7, the V gene TRBV18, with 8 bases that match TRBD2. CDR1 is KGHSH, CDR2 LQKENI, per germline. The J segment lost 5 bases and the V segment lost 2 bases, leaving 8 bases of the junction unmatched. The CDR3 is made up of 15 amino acids. CDR3 protein: CASSPDIAGHNEQYF. DNA of the CDR3: TGTGCCAGCTCACCAGACATAGCGGGACACAACGAGCAGTACTTC.

The chain couples TRBV18 to TRBJ2-7; 7 bases line up with TRBD1. The germline V gene has CDR1 KGHSH and CDR2 LQKENI. The CDR3 extends over 14 amino acids. Losses at the gene ends were 4 bases for V and 3 bases for J; bases not matched to a gene: 6. The CDR3 bases are TGTGCCAGCTCACACCCGGGACAGAGCTACGAGCAGTACTTC. This sequence encodes CASSHPGQSYEQYF. Complete variable domain (other parts from reference TRBV18 and TRBJ2-7): NAGVMQNPRHLVRRRGQEARLRCSPMKGHSHVYWYRQLPEEGLKFMVYLQKENIIDESGMPKERFSAEFPKEGPSILRIQQVVRGDSAAYFCASSHPGQSYEQYFGPGTRLTVT.

This clonotype was seen repeatedly, ten times or more. The chain links TRBV2 to TRBJ1-5; 8 bases match TRBD1. V dropped 6 bases and J dropped 3; count of bases not matched to a gene: 7. The CDR3 has 15 residues. CDR1 and CDR2 (germline): SNHLY, FYNNEI. DNA for the CDR3: TGTGCCAGCAGCTTGGACAGGGATGCCAATCAGCCCCAGCATTTT. It yields the protein CASSLDRDANQPQHF. The complete variable domain, with remaining parts taken from reference TRBV2 and TRBJ1-5, reads EPEVTQTPSHQVTQMGQEVILRCVPISNHLYFYWYRQILGQKVEFLVSFYNNEISEKSEIFDDQFSVERPDGSNFTLKIRSTKLEDSAMYFCASSLDRDANQPQHFGDGTRLSIL.

CDR3 DNA sequence: TGTGCCAGCAGCGACCACGGGACGGACTATGGCTACACCTTC. This codes for CASSDHGTDYGYTF. V gene TRBV3-1 combines with J gene TRBJ1-2; D might be TRBD1 (5 bases). The CDR3 length is 14 residues. Trimming pared 5 bases from V and 3 bases from J, leaving 13 bases between. Looked up from germline, CDR1 is LGHDT and CDR2 is YNNKEL (reference sequence). Full variable domain (remainder filled in from reference TRBV3-1 and TRBJ1-2): DTAVSQTPKYLVTQMGNDKSIKCEQNLGHDTMYWYKQDSKKFLKIMFSYNNKELIINETVPNRFSPKSPDKAHLNLHINSLELGDSAVYFCASSDHGTDYGYTFGSGTRLTVV.

This sequence joins TRBV6-2 or TRBV6-3 and TRBJ2-1; TRBD2 matches 10 bases. After removal of 5 bases from V and 7 bases from J, the junction contained 20 bases not matched to a gene. Germline CDR1 is MNHEY and CDR2 is SVGEGT. CDR3 size: 19 residues. As DNA, the CDR3 is TGTGCCAGCAGTGAAGCTTTAGTCAGAGCGGGAGGGCTGAAGAATGAGCAGTTCTTC. Translated, it gives CASSEALVRAGGLKNEQFF.

To note about this clonotype: Sequence at one end of the junction differs from germline and may be a read error. The chain uses TRBV7-2 and TRBJ2-2; D ambiguous. This CDR3 region has 12 residues. Looked up from germline, CDR1 is SGHTA and CDR2 is FQGNSA. This CDR3 reads CASTWNSGELFF. As DNA, the CDR3 is TGTGCCAGCACCTGGAACTCCGGGGAGCTGTTTTTT.

The J gene is TRBJ1-1, the V gene TRBV19, with D uncertain. Germline lookup yields CDR1 LNHDA and CDR2 SQIVND (reference sequence). This CDR3 comprises 14 residues. V lost 4 bases to trimming and J lost 3 bases, with 12 bases between them. The CDR3 reads CASSSAGWDTEAFF. CDR3 nucleotides: TGTGCCAGTAGTAGTGCGGGGTGGGACACTGAAGCTTTCTTT.

The gene calls are TRBV7-3 and TRBJ2-5; 11 positions match TRBD2. The germline gives CDR1 SGHTA, CDR2 FQGTGA. V dropped 5 bases and J dropped 5; count of bases not matched to a gene: 10. The CDR3 length is 16 residues. CDR3 region: CASSPTSGSSSETQYF. The CDR3 DNA sequence: TGTGCCAGCAGCCCAACTAGCGGGAGTTCATCCGAGACCCAGTACTTC.

This clonotype was seen repeatedly, ten times or more. The gene calls are TRBV2 and TRBJ2-7; tentatively, D is TRBD1 (5 bases). The germline V gene encodes CDR1 SNHLY and CDR2 FYNNEI. Trimming shortened V by 0 bases and J by 3 bases, and 12 bases separated the two germline ends. The CDR3 is 15 amino acids. CDR3 sequence: CASSEAPGPLYEQYF. The CDR3 DNA reads TGTGCCAGCAGTGAAGCACCAGGGCCCCTCTACGAGCAGTACTTC.

The count of this clonotype is one. The chain links TRBV12-5 to TRBJ1-1; D unclear. The CDR3 contains 13 residues. The V end was cut by 3 bases, the J end by 3 bases, with 8 bases between. Germline assignment: CDR1 LGHNT and CDR2 FRNRAP. DNA of the CDR3: TGTGCTAGTGGTTTCTCTCTTGACACTGAAGCTTTCTTT. Encoded protein: CASGFSLDTEAFF.

This clonotype was observed a few times. The chain links TRBV4-1 to TRBJ1-5; no firm D call. V lost 1 base to trimming and J lost 1 base, with 17 bases between them. The CDR3 spans 18 residues. From germline, CDR1 is MGHRA and CDR2 YSYEKL. DNA for the CDR3: TGCGCCAGCAGCCAAGTATCAATCCGGGTTGGCAGCAATCAGCCCCAGCATTTT. It specifies CASSQVSIRVGSNQPQHF.

This clonotype was counted many times. The chain joins TRBV11-3 to TRBJ2-2; D perhaps matches TRBD2 (6 bases). V was shortened by 0 bases and J by 5 bases, with 13 bases between the two germline ends. The CDR3 spans 16 residues. CDR1 and CDR2 from the germline V gene are SGHNT and YENEEA. CDR3 in amino acids: CASSLDWQGGTGELFF. CDR3 sequence (DNA): TGTGCCAGCAGCTTAGATTGGCAGGGAGGTACCGGGGAGCTGTTTTTT.

The table lists this clonotype with many counts. The rearrangement uses TRBV11-2 and TRBJ1-6; 9 bases agree with TRBD1. Germline V CDR1 and CDR2: SGHAT, FQNNGV. J gave up 7 bases and V 0 bases, and 1 base lay outside the gene matches. CDR3 length: 15 amino acids. As DNA, the CDR3 is TGTGCCAGCAGCTTAGAGACAGGGGGAAATTCACCCCTCCACTTT. Its translation is CASSLETGGNSPLHF.